The following is a T cell receptor (beta chain) sequence with its context. Its matching antigen is unknown. The sample belongs to a study of OX40 agonist ivuxolimab in advanced cancers. Study details: Checkpoint inhibitors had been given previously to roughly 40% of patients. General study findings and limits: At 0.1 to 3.0 mg/kg, CD4+ and CD8+ blood T cells expanded clonally by week 6.

On cycle 4 day 1 and cycle 7 day 1, as well as at baseline, blood was sampled. V was pared by 2 bases and J by 5 bases, with 13 bases between. The CDR3 consists of 14 residues. CDR1 is SGHRS, CDR2 YFSETQ, per germline. Clones were read by immunoSEQ multiplex PCR, and TCRdb kept only the in-frame ones, dropping some. The sample has tens of thousands of clones; around 81% are singletons. The V and J genes are TRBV5-1 and TRBJ1-2; a possible D gene is TRBD1 (6 bases). The TCR was taken from an adult with an advanced solid tumor such as melanoma, head and neck, liver or kidney cancer. The material sequenced was CD4+ or CD8+ T cells sorted from blood, taken in a trial of the OX40 agonist ivuxolimab. The DNA of the CDR3 is TGCGCCAGCAGCTTACCGGGGGCCGGGTATGGCTACACCTTC. Translation gives CASSLPGAGYGYTF.